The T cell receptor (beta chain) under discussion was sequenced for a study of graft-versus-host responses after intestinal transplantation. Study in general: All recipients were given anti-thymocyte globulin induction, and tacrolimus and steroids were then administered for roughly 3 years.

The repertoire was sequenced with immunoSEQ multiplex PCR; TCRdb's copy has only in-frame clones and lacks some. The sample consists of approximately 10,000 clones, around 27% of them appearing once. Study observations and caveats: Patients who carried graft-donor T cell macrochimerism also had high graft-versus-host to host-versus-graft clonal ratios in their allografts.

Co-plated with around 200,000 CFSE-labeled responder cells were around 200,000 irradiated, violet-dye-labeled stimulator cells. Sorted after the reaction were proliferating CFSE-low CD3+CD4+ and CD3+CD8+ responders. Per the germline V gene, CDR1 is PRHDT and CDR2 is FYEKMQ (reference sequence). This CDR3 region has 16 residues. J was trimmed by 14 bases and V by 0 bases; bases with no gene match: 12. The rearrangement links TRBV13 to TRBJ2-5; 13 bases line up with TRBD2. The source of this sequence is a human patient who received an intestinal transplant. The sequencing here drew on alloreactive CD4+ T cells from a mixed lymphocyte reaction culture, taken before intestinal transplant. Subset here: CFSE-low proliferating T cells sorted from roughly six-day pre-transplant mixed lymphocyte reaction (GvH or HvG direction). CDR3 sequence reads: CASSLGLGLAGDNSYF. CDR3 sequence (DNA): TGTGCCAGCAGCTTAGGCCTAGGACTAGCGGGAGACAATTCTTACTTC.